A selection of T cell receptor beta chains follows, all from one sample in a study of cytomegalovirus exposure and HLA in healthy donors. Using immunoSEQ multiplex PCR, the repertoire was profiled, and TCRdb retains in-frame clones only, with some absent. Among 90,000 to 150,000 clones listed, 65% to 80% were seen once. The sample consisted of PBMCs. The receptors here all came from a woman in her thirties or forties in good health and CMV-seropositive. Both conserved end residues are part of each CDR3. The order of the fields is J gene, D gene, clone size, V gene, CDR3 protein, CDR3 DNA. D genes are given only for firm matches. A clone size is listed for some rows: how often the clone was seen (once, few, many), or a class if it is expanded.

TRBJ2-7	NA	NA	TRBV12-5	CASVLSYEQYF	TGTGCTAGTGTCCTATCCTACGAGCAGTACTTC
TRBJ2-3	TRBD2	NA	TRBV5-4	CASSLEPGGPGDTQYF	TGTGCCAGCAGCTTGGAACCGGGAGGGCCCGGAGATACGCAGTATTTT
TRBJ2-2	NA	NA	TRBV4-3	CASSQGQDTLNTGELFF	TGCGCCAGCAGCCAAGGGCAGGACACGCTCAACACCGGGGAGCTGTTTTTT
TRBJ2-3	TRBD2	NA	TRBV9	CASSPGLAGGRDTQYF	TGTGCCAGCAGCCCTGGACTAGCGGGGGGGCGTGATACGCAGTATTTT
TRBJ2-7	NA	NA	TRBV11-2	CASSLDVELYEQYF	TGTGCCAGCAGCTTAGATGTGGAGCTCTACGAGCAGTACTTC
TRBJ2-1	TRBD2	NA	TRBV27	CASSFLAGENNEQFF	TGTGCCAGCAGTTTTCTAGCGGGGGAGAACAATGAGCAGTTCTTC
TRBJ1-4	NA	NA	TRBV7-2	CASRRQDGGEKLFF	TGTGCCAGCAGGCGACAGGACGGCGGGGAAAAACTGTTTTTT
TRBJ1-1	TRBD1	NA	TRBV10-2	CASTRESGGKYANTEAFF	TGCGCCAGCACTCGAGAGTCAGGGGGCAAGTATGCGAACACTGAAGCTTTCTTT
TRBJ1-4	NA	NA	TRBV27	CASSLQAQDEKLFF	TGTGCCAGCAGTTTACAGGCGCAGGATGAAAAACTGTTTTTT
TRBJ2-1	NA	few	TRBV9	CASSVFGSVSSNEQFF	TGTGCCAGCAGCGTATTTGGTAGCGTATCGTCCAATGAGCAGTTCTTC
TRBJ2-5	TRBD2	NA	TRBV6-6	CASRGSGAKETQYF	TGTGCCAGCAGAGGCAGCGGGGCAAAAGAGACCCAGTACTTC
TRBJ2-7	NA	NA	TRBV6-5	CASRQGYEQYF	TGTGCCAGCAGACAGGGTTACGAGCAGTACTTC
TRBJ2-1	TRBD1	NA	TRBV19	CASRWDRETYNEQFF	TGTGCCAGTAGGTGGGACAGGGAAACCTACAATGAGCAGTTCTTC
TRBJ1-3	NA	few	TRBV18	CASSPRRGNSGNTIYF	TGTGCCAGCTCACCACGTAGGGGGAATTCTGGAAACACCATATATTTT
TRBJ2-3	NA	NA	TRBV7-3	CASSRITSTRSTDTQYF	TGTGCCAGCAGCCGGATTACTTCCACCAGGAGCACAGATACGCAGTATTTT
TRBJ2-5	NA	NA	TRBV6-1	CASSAPGLQETQYF	TGTGCCAGCAGTGCCCCGGGACTCCAAGAGACCCAGTACTTC
TRBJ2-7	TRBD2	NA	TRBV27	CASRETGLAAYEQYF	TGTGCCAGCAGAGAGACGGGACTAGCCGCCTACGAGCAGTACTTC
TRBJ2-3	NA	few	TRBV29-1	CSVEGLTDTQYF	TGCAGCGTCGAGGGCCTCACAGATACGCAGTATTTT
TRBJ2-7	NA	NA	TRBV18	CASSPGGQGVRYEQYF	TGTGCCAGCTCACCAGGAGGGCAGGGGGTGAGGTACGAGCAGTACTTC
TRBJ1-1	NA	NA	TRBV10-3	CAISRGAEAFF	TGTGCCATCAGTCGGGGGGCTGAAGCTTTCTTT
TRBJ2-5	TRBD2	NA	TRBV27	CASSFTSVIQETQYF	TGTGCCAGCAGTTTCACTAGCGTCATACAAGAGACCCAGTACTTC
TRBJ1-1	TRBD1	few	TRBV10-3	CAISEGQGASTEAFF	TGTGCCATCAGTGAGGGACAGGGGGCGAGTACTGAAGCTTTCTTT
TRBJ1-5	TRBD1	NA	TRBV27	CASSLGQGARSNQPQHF	TGTGCCAGCAGTCTTGGACAGGGGGCTCGTAGCAATCAGCCCCAGCATTTT
TRBJ2-3	NA	NA	TRBV29-1	CSVEGAGVKGDTQYF	TGCAGCGTTGAAGGGGCAGGGGTCAAAGGAGATACGCAGTATTTT
TRBJ2-5	NA	NA	TRBV4-1	CASSQVGVTGRVYGETQYF	TGCGCCAGCAGCCAAGTAGGAGTCACCGGCAGGGTATATGGAGAGACCCAGTACTTC
TRBJ1-6	NA	few	TRBV19	CASSMHSFSYNSPLHF	TGTGCCAGTAGTATGCATAGTTTCTCCTATAATTCACCCCTCCACTTT
TRBJ2-1	NA	NA	TRBV6-1	CASSHTGYEQFF	TGTGCCAGCAGCCACACAGGGTATGAGCAGTTCTTC
TRBJ2-7	TRBD2	once	TRBV2	CASSGRGDRLYEQYF	TGTGCCAGCAGTGGGCGGGGGGACCGCCTATACGAGCAGTACTTC
TRBJ1-2	NA	NA	TRBV13	CASSQITGYGYTF	TGTGCCAGCAGTCAAATTACAGGCTATGGCTACACCTTC
TRBJ1-1	NA	NA	TRBV7-9	CASSLGSFEAFF	TGTGCCAGCAGCTTAGGTTCATTCGAAGCTTTCTTT
TRBJ1-4	TRBD1	once	TRBV13	CASSLNRGAEKLFF	TGTGCCAGCAGCTTAAACAGGGGCGCTGAAAAACTGTTTTTT
TRBJ2-5	TRBD1	NA	TRBV19	CASSIMWTGVTETQYF	TGTGCCAGTAGTATTATGTGGACAGGGGTTACTGAGACCCAGTACTTC
TRBJ1-5	NA	NA	TRBV15	CATSREQGNNQPQHF	TGTGCCACCAGCAGAGAGCAGGGTAACAATCAGCCCCAGCATTTT
TRBJ1-1	NA	NA	TRBV30	CAWTGHMNTEAFF	TGTGCCTGGACGGGACATATGAACACTGAAGCTTTCTTT
TRBJ1-2	TRBD1	NA	TRBV6-6	CASSPLIGQGIYGYTF	TGTGCCAGCAGTCCATTAATCGGACAGGGGATCTATGGCTACACCTTC
TRBJ1-1	NA	NA	TRBV4-1	CASSPIRGRTEAFF	TGCGCCAGCAGTCCTATTCGGGGGAGGACTGAAGCTTTCTTT
TRBJ2-7	TRBD1	NA	TRBV7-9	CASSLAGGDEQYF	TGTGCCAGCAGCTTGGCAGGGGGCGACGAGCAGTACTTC
TRBJ2-7	NA	NA	TRBV7-9	CASSHSSEQYF	TGTGCCAGCAGCCATAGTAGTGAGCAGTACTTC
TRBJ1-5	NA	NA	TRBV5-8	CASSLVARSNQPQHF	TGTGCCAGCAGCTTGGTGGCCAGGAGCAATCAGCCCCAGCATTTT
TRBJ2-7	NA	once	TRBV19	CASSIEDSKLYEQYF	TGTGCCAGTAGTATAGAAGACAGTAAACTGTACGAGCAGTACTTC
TRBJ2-7	TRBD1	NA	TRBV5-6	CASSIGTGFHEQYF	TGTGCCAGCAGCATAGGGACAGGGTTCCACGAGCAGTACTTC
TRBJ2-3	TRBD2	NA	TRBV19	CASSSGSDTQYF	TGTGCCAGTAGTAGCGGGAGTGATACGCAGTATTTT
TRBJ1-6	NA	once	TRBV30	CAWTPGGDSPLNF	TGTGCCTGGACGCCGGGGGGGGATTCACCCCTCAACTTT
TRBJ1-5	NA	NA	TRBV10-3	CAIGGVLNSNQPQHF	TGTGCCATCGGAGGGGTCTTAAATAGCAATCAGCCCCAGCATTTT
TRBJ1-1	TRBD1	NA	TRBV30	CAGRTGMNTEAFF	TGTGCCGGGCGGACAGGGATGAACACTGAAGCTTTCTTT
TRBJ1-1	TRBD1	NA	TRBV6-1	CASSEFGQGAGNTEAFF	TGTGCCAGCAGTGAATTCGGACAGGGGGCGGGGAACACTGAAGCTTTCTTT
TRBJ1-1	NA	NA	TRBV5-6	CASSLPSGNTEAFF	TGTGCCAGCAGCTTGCCCTCAGGGAACACTGAAGCTTTCTTT
TRBJ2-5	TRBD2	NA	TRBV2	CASSWTSGGQETQYF	TGTGCCAGCAGTTGGACTAGCGGGGGCCAAGAGACCCAGTACTTC
TRBJ1-2	TRBD1	few	TRBV14	CASSDRGSYGYTF	TGTGCCAGCAGCGACAGGGGATCCTATGGCTACACCTTC
TRBJ2-7	TRBD1	NA	TRBV6-5	CASASGDRYSYEQYF	TGTGCCAGCGCCTCCGGGGACAGGTACTCCTACGAGCAGTACTTC